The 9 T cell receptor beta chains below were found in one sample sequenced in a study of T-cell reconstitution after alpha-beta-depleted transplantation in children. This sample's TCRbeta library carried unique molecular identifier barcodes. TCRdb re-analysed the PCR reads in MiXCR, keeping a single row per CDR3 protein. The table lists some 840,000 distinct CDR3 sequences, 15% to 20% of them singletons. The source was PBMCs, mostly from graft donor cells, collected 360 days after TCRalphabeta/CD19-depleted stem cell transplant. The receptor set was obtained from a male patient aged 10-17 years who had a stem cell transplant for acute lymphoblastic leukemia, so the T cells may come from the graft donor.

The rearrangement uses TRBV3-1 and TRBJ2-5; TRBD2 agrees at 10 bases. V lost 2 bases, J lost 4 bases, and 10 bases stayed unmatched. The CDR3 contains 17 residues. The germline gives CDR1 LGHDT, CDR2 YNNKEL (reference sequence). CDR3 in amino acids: CASSQHKAGGRRETQYF. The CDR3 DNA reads TGTGCCAGCAGCCAACATAAAGCGGGAGGGCGACGAGAGACCCAGTACTTC.

DNA of the CDR3: TGTGCCAGCACCTGGCGGCGGCAAGAGACCCAGTACTTC. Translated, it gives CASTWRRQETQYF. V usage is TRBV12-3 or TRBV12-4 and J usage is TRBJ2-5; no clear D. This CDR3 comprises 13 residues. V lost 7 bases and J 2 bases, leaving 11 bases between the germline ends.

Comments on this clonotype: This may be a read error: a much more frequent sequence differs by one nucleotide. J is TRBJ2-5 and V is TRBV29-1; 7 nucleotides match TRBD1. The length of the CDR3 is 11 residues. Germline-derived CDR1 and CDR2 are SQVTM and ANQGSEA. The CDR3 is CSVTGRETPYF. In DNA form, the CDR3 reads TGCAGCGTGACAGGGCGAGAGACCCCGTACTTC.

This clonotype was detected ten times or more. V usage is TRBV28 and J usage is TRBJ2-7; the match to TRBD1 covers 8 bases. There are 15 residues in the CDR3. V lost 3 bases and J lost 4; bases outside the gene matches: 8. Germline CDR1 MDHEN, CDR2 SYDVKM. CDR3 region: CASSFTGGVVYEQYF. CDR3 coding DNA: TGTGCCAGCAGTTTCACAGGGGGAGTCGTATACGAGCAGTACTTC.

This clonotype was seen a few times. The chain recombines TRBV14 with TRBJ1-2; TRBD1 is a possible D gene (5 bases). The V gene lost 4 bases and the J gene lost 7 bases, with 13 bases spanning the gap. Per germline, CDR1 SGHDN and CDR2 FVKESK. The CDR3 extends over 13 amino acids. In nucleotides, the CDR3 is TGTGCCAGCAGCCTGGGGACCAAGGGTGGCTACACCTTC. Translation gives CASSLGTKGGYTF.

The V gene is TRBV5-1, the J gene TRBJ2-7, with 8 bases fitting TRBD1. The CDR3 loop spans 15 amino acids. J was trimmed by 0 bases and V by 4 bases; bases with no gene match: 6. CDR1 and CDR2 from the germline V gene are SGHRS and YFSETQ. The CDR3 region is CASSGDDRGSYEQYF. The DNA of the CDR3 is TGCGCCAGCAGCGGGGACGACAGGGGCTCCTACGAGCAGTACTTC.

In DNA form, the CDR3 reads TGCAGTGCTAGGGTCCCGGGGACTAGCACAGATACGCAGTATTTT. Residues: CSARVPGTSTDTQYF. V usage is TRBV20-1 and J usage is TRBJ2-3, with TRBD2 as a possible D gene (6 bases). This CDR3 comprises 15 residues. The germline V gene has CDR1 DFQATT and CDR2 SNEGSKA (reference sequence). V was shortened by 3 bases and J by 0 bases, with 13 bases between the two germline ends.

CDR3: CASSLGPGGEQFF. As DNA, the CDR3 is TGTGCCAGCAGCTTGGGTCCAGGGGGTGAGCAGTTCTTC. This rearrangement joins TRBV5-6 to TRBJ2-1, with TRBD1 identical over 7 bases. J gave up 9 bases and V 0 bases, and 3 bases lay outside the gene matches. Looked up from germline, CDR1 is SGHDT and CDR2 is YYEEEE. The CDR3 consists of 13 residues.

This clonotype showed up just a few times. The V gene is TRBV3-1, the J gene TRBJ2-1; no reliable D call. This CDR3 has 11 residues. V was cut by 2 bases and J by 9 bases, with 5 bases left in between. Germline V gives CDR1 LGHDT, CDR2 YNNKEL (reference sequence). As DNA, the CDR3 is TGTGCCAGCAGCCAATTCGGTGAGCAGTTCTTC. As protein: CASSQFGEQFF.